This TCR beta chain appears in the sequencing data of a study of T cell repertoires in cytomegalovirus infection. Study-wide background: Based on public TCR beta signatures, there were indications of CMV infection and of a matching HLA type. Study-level findings and limits: There were HLA-C-restricted CMV-specific TCR beta clonotypes dominating the ex vivo response. Cumulated frequencies of public TCR beta families served to identify carriers of CMV plus the relevant HLA.

A single record per CDR3 protein comes from TCRdb applying MiXCR to the reads. This sample has under 200,000 distinct CDR3 sequences, with 28% found just once. In regard to this clonotype: No antigen is known for it.

The CDR3 runs 12 residues. CDR1 is DFQATT and CDR2 is SNEGSKA in the germline V gene (reference sequence). Trimming left V 5 bases short and J 0 bases short, with 7 bases between. The chain uses TRBV20-1 and TRBJ1-1; D ambiguous. The material sequenced was PBMCs. This clonotype originated in a human donor in good health (CMV status not recorded). Some clones in this sample may be carry-over from other donors' samples. CDR3 nucleotides: TGCAGTGCTGAGGGAATGAACACTGAAGCTTTCTTT. Translating it yields CSAEGMNTEAFF.